Sequencing of this TCR beta chain was carried out in a study of cytotoxic CD8 clonotypes in ibrutinib-treated CLL. Across the study: By median around 70 months, 12 had progressed and about 14 stayed remitted; responses had been 2 complete and some 25 partial.

Study outcomes and limitations: Baseline clonality was higher than in age-matched healthy donors and moved in step with circulating CD8+ T-cell counts.

This CDR3 region has 12 residues. Germline loops: CDR1 SGDLS, CDR2 YYNGEE. V lost 2 bases and J lost 15, with 15 bases in between. Some clones are missing from TCRdb's copy, which holds only in-frame ones; the method was immunoSEQ multiplex PCR. Of approximately 70,000 clones listed, 65% to 85% were seen once; the top ten hold approximately 7.7%. Details on this clone: Antigen unknown.

The TCR originated in a human donor with chronic lymphocytic leukemia. The chain uses TRBV9 and TRBJ2-1; TRBD1 is a possible D gene (5 bases). Sequenced here: PBMCs, sampled at disease progression, from a patient treated with ibrutinib. The CDR3 nucleotides are TGTGCCAGCAGCGTTGACAGAGACCTCCCGTTCTTC. This translates into CASSVDRDLPFF.